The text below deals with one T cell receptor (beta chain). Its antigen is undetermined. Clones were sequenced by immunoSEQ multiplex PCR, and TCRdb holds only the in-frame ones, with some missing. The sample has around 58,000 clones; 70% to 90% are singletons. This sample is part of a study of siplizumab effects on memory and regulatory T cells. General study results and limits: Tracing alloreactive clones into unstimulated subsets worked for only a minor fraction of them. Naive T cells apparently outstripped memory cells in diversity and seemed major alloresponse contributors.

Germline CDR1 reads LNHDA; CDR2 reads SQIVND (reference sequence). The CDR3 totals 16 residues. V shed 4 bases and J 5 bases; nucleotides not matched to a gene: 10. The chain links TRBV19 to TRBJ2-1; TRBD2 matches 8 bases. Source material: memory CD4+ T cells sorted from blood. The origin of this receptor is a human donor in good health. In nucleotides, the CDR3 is TGTGCCAGTAGTAGGACTAGCCCAAGGGTGGACAATGAGCAGTTCTTC. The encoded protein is CASSRTSPRVDNEQFF.